What follows are 20 T cell receptor beta chains derived from one specimen sequenced in a study of cytomegalovirus exposure and HLA in healthy donors. The PCR employed 60 Vbeta primers together with 13 Jbeta primers. Profiling relied on immunoSEQ multiplex PCR, and the TCRdb table lists in-frame clones only, not all of them. Of more than 75,000 clones listed, roughly 72% are singletons. Sequencing was done on a sample of PBMCs. These receptors all come from a man in his forties or fifties in good health and CMV-seropositive.

This chain connects TRBV6-1 to TRBJ1-5; 7 positions agree with TRBD1. From germline, CDR1 is MNHNS and CDR2 SASEGT. The trim removed 10 bases at V and 6 bases at J, leaving 9 bases unmatched. This CDR3 spans 13 amino acids. CDR3 protein: CATGGWGSQPQHF. The CDR3 DNA reads as TGTGCCACAGGGGGGTGGGGCTCTCAGCCCCAGCATTTT.

The V and J genes are TRBV10-3 and TRBJ1-2; perhaps TRBD1 as D (6 bases). The CDR3 is made up of 15 amino acids. V was trimmed by 3 bases and J by 6 bases, leaving 17 bases between them. Germline-derived CDR1 and CDR2 are ENHRY and SYGVKD. The CDR3 region is CAISDGQRSYDGYTF. Here the CDR3 DNA reads TGTGCCATCAGTGATGGACAGCGGTCATACGATGGCTACACCTTC.

The V and J genes are TRBV30 and TRBJ2-7; TRBD1 aligns across 8 bases. This CDR3 contains 16 residues. Looked up from germline, CDR1 is GTSNPN and CDR2 is SVGIG (reference sequence). The J segment lost 4 bases and the V segment lost 2 bases, leaving 13 bases of the junction unmatched. For the CDR3, the DNA is TGTGCCTGGAGTAGTATTGGAGGACAGGGTGGTTACGAGCAGTACTTC. Protein: CAWSSIGGQGGYEQYF.

V and J are TRBV6-1 and TRBJ2-5, with D possibly matching TRBD1 (6 bases). The J call may not be correct, given that the DNA end is closer to TRBJ2-7. Germline loops: CDR1 MNHNS, CDR2 SASEGT. This CDR3 contains 13 residues. The CDR3 region is CASSQGWDYEQYF. The CDR3 nucleotides read TGTGCCAGCAGTCAGGGGTGGGACTACGAGCAGTACTTC.

This clone was counted a single time. The chain recombines TRBV6-4 with TRBJ2-1, with TRBD2 matching 10 bases. This CDR3 spans 15 amino acids. V lost 0 bases to trimming and J lost 8 bases; unmatched junction nucleotides: 4. CDR1 and CDR2 from the germline V gene are MRHNA and SNTAGT. In nucleotides, the CDR3 is TGTGCCAGCAGTGACTCAAGCGGGGGGGCCGATGAGCAGTTCTTC. Protein sequence: CASSDSSGGADEQFF.

This chain connects TRBV5-1 to TRBJ2-1, with unresolved D. The CDR3 contains 16 residues. Germline lookup yields CDR1 SGHRS and CDR2 YFSETQ. V lost 4 bases and J lost 7, with 21 bases in between. CDR3 bases: TGCGCCAGCAGCGCTTGGAACTGGCGCCTAGATAATGAGCAGTTCTTC. It is translated as CASSAWNWRLDNEQFF.

The chain uses TRBV10-3 and TRBJ2-7; 11 positions match TRBD1. The V gene's germline CDR1 is ENHRY and CDR2 SYGVKD. This CDR3 is built from 15 residues. V shed 7 bases, J shed 2 bases, and the junction held 7 bases outside the gene matches. CDR3 residues: CAITRTGGTTYEQYF. CDR3 coding DNA: TGTGCCATCACCCGGACAGGGGGCACAACCTACGAGCAGTACTTC.

The table lists this clone with a few counts. The chain uses TRBV10-3 and TRBJ1-2, with D unresolved. V was shortened by 5 bases and J by 8 bases, with 12 bases between the two germline ends. This CDR3 is 12 amino acids long. Germline loops: CDR1 ENHRY, CDR2 SYGVKD. The CDR3 here is CAISPQVGGYTF. CDR3 bases: TGTGCCATCAGTCCGCAGGTTGGAGGCTACACCTTC.

This clone is a singleton in its sample. The gene calls are TRBV15 and TRBJ1-2; no firm D call. CDR1 LNHNV and CDR2 YYDKDF come from the germline V gene (reference sequence). The CDR3 contains 13 residues. With 0 bases removed from V and 8 bases from J, the gap between germline ends came to 10 bases. CDR3 nucleotides: TGTGCCACCAGCAGAGATCGGACGGGAGGCTACACCTTC. This gives the protein CATSRDRTGGYTF.

The DNA for the CDR3 is TGCGCCAGCAGCCAAGTGGATATGGGGCTAGCGGGAGGGAATGAGCAGTTCTTC. Its protein product is CASSQVDMGLAGGNEQFF. The chain employs TRBV4-1 and TRBJ2-1; 12 nucleotides line up with TRBD2. The CDR3 loop spans 18 amino acids. Germline-derived CDR1 and CDR2 are MGHRA and YSYEKL. Trimming cost V 1 base and J 7 bases; bases outside gene matches: 11.

The chain's CDR3 is CASSNKNSNQPQHF. The CDR3, as DNA: TGTGCCAGCAGTAACAAGAATAGCAATCAGCCCCAGCATTTT. The chain is built from TRBV2 and TRBJ1-5; D unclear. Per the germline V gene, CDR1 is SNHLY and CDR2 is FYNNEI. This CDR3 comprises 14 residues. V was trimmed by 5 bases and J by 0 bases, leaving 8 bases between them.

The chain recombines TRBV7-2 with TRBJ1-1; 7 positions agree with TRBD1. The CDR3 has 11 residues. V lost 5 bases to trimming and J lost 11 bases; unmatched junction nucleotides: 5. Germline V lookup: CDR1 SGHTA, CDR2 FQGNSA. The CDR3 here is CASSDRAHAFF. Written as DNA, the CDR3 is TGTGCCAGCAGCGACAGGGCCCACGCTTTCTTT. Using reference TRBV7-2 and TRBJ1-1 for the parts outside the CDR3, the full variable domain is GAGVSQSPSNKVTEKGKDVELRCDPISGHTALYWYRQSLGQGLEFLIYFQGNSAPDKSGLPSDRFSAERTGGSVSTLTIQRTQQEDSAVYLCASSDRAHAFFGQGTRLTVV.

This chain links TRBV2 with TRBJ1-2; TRBD1 aligns across 8 bases. The CDR3 length is 14 residues. Germline V gives CDR1 SNHLY, CDR2 FYNNEI. With 1 base clipped from V and 4 bases from J, the junction kept 2 bases outside the gene matches. This chain's CDR3 is CASSEETGVYGYTF. CDR3 in DNA: TGTGCCAGCAGTGAAGAGACAGGGGTCTATGGCTACACCTTC.

The rearrangement joins TRBV7-8 to TRBJ2-7, with D possibly being TRBD1 (5 bases). The CDR3 has 14 residues. The germline gives CDR1 SGHVS, CDR2 FQNEAQ. Trimming pared 1 base from V and 4 bases from J, leaving 11 bases between. CDR3 bases: TGTGCCAGCAGCTTAGGGCAGGGCGTTTACGAGCAGTACTTC. Protein sequence: CASSLGQGVYEQYF.

The V call is TRBV28, the J call TRBJ2-5, with unresolved D. Germline lookup yields CDR1 MDHEN and CDR2 SYDVKM. Trimming removed 6 bases from V and 2 bases from J, with 4 bases in between. The length of the CDR3 is 11 residues. CDR3 sequence: CASSGQETQYF. The CDR3 DNA is TGTGCCAGCAGCGGGCAAGAGACCCAGTACTTC. Full variable domain (remainder filled in from reference TRBV28 and TRBJ2-5): DVKVTQSSRYLVKRTGEKVFLECVQDMDHENMFWYRQDPGLGLRLIYFSYDVKMKEKGDIPEGYSVSREKKERFSLILESASTNQTSMYLCASSGQETQYFGPGTRLLVL.

The V call is TRBV19, the J call TRBJ2-1; 15 nucleotides match TRBD2. J gave up 2 bases and V 6 bases, and 5 bases lay outside the gene matches. Germline CDR1 reads LNHDA; CDR2 reads SQIVND (reference sequence). The CDR3 loop spans 17 amino acids. CDR3 in amino acids: CASSNGLAGGTYNEQFF. For the CDR3, the DNA is TGTGCCAGTAGCAACGGACTAGCGGGAGGGACCTACAATGAGCAGTTCTTC.

In this sample, this clone turned up many times. J is TRBJ2-7 and V is TRBV4-1; D call uncertain. V lost 2 bases and J lost 3, with 11 bases in between. CDR1 MGHRA and CDR2 YSYEKL come from the germline V gene. The CDR3 length is 14 residues. For the CDR3, the DNA is TGCGCCAGCAGCCAACCCGACTCGGTCTACGAGCAGTACTTC. It codes for CASSQPDSVYEQYF.

The V and J genes are TRBV7-2 and TRBJ1-5; 7 bases align to TRBD1. The length of the CDR3 is 14 residues. V dropped 1 base and J dropped 12; count of bases not matched to a gene: 9. The germline V gene has CDR1 SGHTA and CDR2 FQGNSA. In DNA form, the CDR3 reads TGTGCCAGCAGCTTAGGGACAGGACTAAATCGCCAGCATTTT. Translated, it gives CASSLGTGLNRQHF. Filled out from reference TRBV7-2 and TRBJ1-5, the complete variable domain reads GAGVSQSPSNKVTEKGKDVELRCDPISGHTALYWYRQSLGQGLEFLIYFQGNSAPDKSGLPSDRFSAERTGGSVSTLTIQRTQQEDSAVYLCASSLGTGLNRQHFGDGTRLSIL.

This sequence joins TRBV27 and TRBJ1-1; no definite D call. V was pared by 2 bases and J by 5 bases, with 9 bases between. The CDR3 has 13 residues. Germline CDR1 and CDR2: MNHEY and SMNVEV (reference sequence). In DNA form, the CDR3 reads TGTGCCAGCAGTTTACTGCGTTTTACTGAAGCTTTCTTT. Protein product: CASSLLRFTEAFF.

J is TRBJ2-3 and V is TRBV19; 10 bases agree with TRBD2. The CDR3 is 16 amino acids. V lost 5 bases, J lost 2 bases, and 7 bases stayed unmatched. CDR1 is LNHDA, CDR2 SQIVND, per germline (reference sequence). Written as DNA, the CDR3 is TGTGCCAGTAGTCGCCGGACTAGCGGATTCACAGATACGCAGTATTTT. Amino acid sequence: CASSRRTSGFTDTQYF.